One sample yielded the 32 T cell receptor beta chains listed below, sequenced in a study of cytomegalovirus exposure and HLA in healthy donors (TCRdb year 2017). The receptor library was made with the immunoSEQ multiplex PCR assay. A mixture of 60 forward primers for TCR Vbeta segments and 13 reverse primers for TCR Jbeta segments was used in the multiplex PCR. Held by TCRdb, this immuneACCESS table contains in-frame sequences only and omits some clones. Under half of the omission traces to an unresolved V gene where checked; the cause of the rest is unknown. Present in this sample are 100,000 to 150,000 clones, around four fifths of which were seen just once. Approximately 11% of the sample goes to the ten largest clones. The sequenced material came from PBMCs. Receptors originate from a man younger than 40 in good health and CMV-seropositive.

This chain connects TRBV7-6 to TRBJ2-1; D may be TRBD2 (6 bases). This CDR3 is built from 16 residues. Per the germline V gene, CDR1 is SGHVS and CDR2 is FNYEAQ. Trimming removed 5 bases from V and 7 bases from J, with 21 bases in between. The CDR3 DNA reads TGTGCCAGCAGCCCCCGAACTCCGGGAGAAAGAAATGAGCAGTTCTTC. Protein sequence: CASSPRTPGERNEQFF.

The DNA for the CDR3 is TGTGCCAGCAGCTTAGGGCAGAAGAACTATGGCTACACCTTC. Its translation: CASSLGQKNYGYTF. The chain employs TRBV11-2 and TRBJ1-2; no firm D call. V was shortened by 1 base and J by 2 bases, with 8 bases between the two germline ends. This CDR3 comprises 14 residues. Per the germline V gene, CDR1 is SGHAT and CDR2 is FQNNGV.

The chain uses TRBV4-1 and TRBJ2-7, with D possibly being TRBD2 (6 bases). V was pared by 1 base and J by 5 bases, with 12 bases between. Germline V gene data show CDR1 as MGHRA and CDR2 as YSYEKL. The CDR3 sequence is 14 residues long. The DNA of the CDR3 is TGCGCCAGCAGCCAAGTGGCACTAGCAGACGAGCAGTACTTC. Protein: CASSQVALADEQYF.

The V call is TRBV27, the J call TRBJ1-1; D uncertain. CDR1 and CDR2 (germline): MNHEY, SMNVEV (reference sequence). V was shortened by 3 bases and J by 1 base, with 9 bases between the two germline ends. The CDR3 covers 14 residues. CDR3 sequence reads: CASSFDPGNTEAFF. CDR3 nucleotides: TGTGCCAGCAGTTTTGACCCAGGGAACACTGAAGCTTTCTTT.

This chain joins TRBV5-1 and TRBJ1-1, with 7 nucleotides matching TRBD1. The CDR3 has 16 residues. Per germline, CDR1 SGHRS and CDR2 YFSETQ. V trimming: 0 bases; J trimming: 0 bases; junction bases outside the gene matches: 5. The CDR3 spells CASSLVRGRMNTEAFF. Written as DNA, the CDR3 is TGCGCCAGCAGCTTGGTAAGGGGGCGGATGAACACTGAAGCTTTCTTT. Combining the CDR3 with reference TRBV5-1 and TRBJ1-1 gives the whole variable domain KAGVTQTPRYLIKTRGQQVTLSCSPISGHRSVSWYQQTPGQGLQFLFEYFSETQRNKGNFPGRFSGRQFSNSRSEMNVSTLELGDSALYLCASSLVRGRMNTEAFFGQGTRLTVV.

The V call is TRBV19, the J call TRBJ2-1, with D hard to call. This CDR3 region has 13 residues. Germline values: CDR1 LNHDA, CDR2 SQIVND (reference sequence). Trimming shortened V by 4 bases and J by 0 bases, and 4 bases separated the two germline ends. CDR3 in DNA: TGTGCCAGTAGTACCATCTCCTACAATGAGCAGTTCTTC. It is translated as CASSTISYNEQFF. The complete variable domain, with remaining parts taken from reference TRBV19 and TRBJ2-1, reads DGGITQSPKYLFRKEGQNVTLSCEQNLNHDAMYWYRQDPGQGLRLIYYSQIVNDFQKGDIAEGYSVSREKKESFPLTVTSAQKNPTAFYLCASSTISYNEQFFGPGTRLTVL.

The J gene is TRBJ1-1, the V gene TRBV25-1, with 10 bases lining up with TRBD1. The germline CDR1 and CDR2 sequences are MGHDK and SYGVNS. The V and J ends lost 7 bases and 6 bases, in that order; junction bases with no gene match: 11. The CDR3 totals 15 residues. The CDR3 region has the DNA TGTGCCAGCACCGAGGCGGGACAGGGGATAGCTGAAGCTTTCTTT. Translation: CASTEAGQGIAEAFF.

V usage is TRBV15 and J usage is TRBJ1-5; D ambiguous. This CDR3 comprises 13 residues. Germline CDR1 reads LNHNV; CDR2 reads YYDKDF (reference sequence). V was clipped by 6 bases and J by 0 bases, with 6 bases between them. The CDR3 reads CATSAFSNQPQHF. The DNA for the CDR3 is TGTGCCACCAGTGCGTTTAGCAATCAGCCCCAGCATTTT.

The gene calls are TRBV6-5 and TRBJ2-7; 9 bases agree with TRBD1. The germline CDR1 and CDR2 sequences are MNHEY and SVGAGI. The CDR3 extends over 15 amino acids. With 2 bases clipped from V and 5 bases from J, the junction kept 7 bases outside the gene matches. The CDR3 reads CASSYSGQGRHEQYF. The CDR3 bases are TGTGCCAGCAGTTACAGCGGACAGGGGCGCCACGAGCAGTACTTC.

In its sample, this clone was seen once. The genes are TRBV2 and TRBJ2-7; 9 bases are a match to TRBD1. With 1 base clipped from V and 5 bases from J, the junction kept 6 bases outside the gene matches. Germline CDR1 is SNHLY and CDR2 is FYNNEI. This CDR3 is 15 amino acids long. In DNA form, the CDR3 reads TGTGCCAGCAGTGAAGAGGGACAGGGTTCCCACGAGCAGTACTTC. Residues: CASSEEGQGSHEQYF.

The chain carries TRBV30 and TRBJ2-7, with TRBD1 identical over 8 bases. The trim removed 4 bases at V and 6 bases at J, leaving 11 bases unmatched. The CDR3 is 14 residues long. Germline lookup yields CDR1 GTSNPN and CDR2 SVGIG (reference sequence). CDR3 sequence (DNA): TGTGCCTGGAATCTAGGACAGGGAGTCTCCGAGCAGTACTTC. Its protein product is CAWNLGQGVSEQYF.

The CDR3 DNA is TGTGCCAGCAGCCTCGAGATTGAGCAGTTCTTC. Protein sequence: CASSLEIEQFF. The chain joins TRBV13 to TRBJ2-1, with D uncertain. In germline, CDR1 is PRHDT, CDR2 FYEKMQ (reference sequence). CDR3 size: 11 residues. Trimming took 5 bases from V and 9 from J, leaving 8 bases between them.

The chain links TRBV4-1 to TRBJ2-5, with 7 positions matching TRBD2. Trimming removed 0 bases from V and 5 bases from J; junction bases left unmatched: 9. This CDR3 contains 16 residues. Germline CDR1 and CDR2: MGHRA and YSYEKL. CDR3 protein: CASSQEVGEGRETQYF. In nucleotides, the CDR3 is TGCGCCAGCAGCCAAGAAGTTGGGGAGGGCCGGGAGACCCAGTACTTC.

The chain combines TRBV5-8 with TRBJ1-1; tentatively, D is TRBD1 (6 bases). This CDR3 has 16 residues. Per germline, CDR1 SGHTS and CDR2 YDEGEE. Trimming removed 0 bases from V and 2 bases from J, with 14 bases in between. The CDR3 bases are TGTGCCAGCAGCTTGGAGGGCCAGGGGATAAACACTGAAGCTTTCTTT. Its protein is CASSLEGQGINTEAFF.

V usage is TRBV11-3 and J usage is TRBJ2-7, with D possibly matching TRBD1 (5 bases). The germline V gene encodes CDR1 SGHNT and CDR2 YENEEA. Trimming took 2 bases from V and 7 from J, leaving 15 bases between them. The CDR3 runs to 14 residues. In nucleotides, the CDR3 is TGTGCCAGCAGCTTATTGACAGTGATGTGTGAGCAGTACTTC. Protein product: CASSLLTVMCEQYF.

The V call is TRBV7-8, the J call TRBJ1-1, with D possibly matching TRBD1 (5 bases). CDR1 and CDR2 (germline): SGHVS, FQNEAQ. The CDR3 consists of 14 residues. Trimming took 6 bases from V and 0 from J, leaving 11 bases between them. CDR3 region: CASRGAEMNTEAFF. In nucleotides, the CDR3 is TGTGCCAGCAGAGGGGCGGAAATGAACACTGAAGCTTTCTTT.

The chain joins TRBV2 to TRBJ2-7, with 10 bases lining up with TRBD2. From germline, CDR1 is SNHLY and CDR2 FYNNEI. With 4 bases clipped from V and 1 base from J, the junction kept 7 bases outside the gene matches. The CDR3 length is 16 residues. The CDR3 sequence is CASSVSRTSGSYEQYF. The CDR3 bases are TGTGCCAGCAGTGTTAGCCGGACTAGCGGATCCTACGAGCAGTACTTC.

This clone was counted once. This chain joins TRBV7-3 and TRBJ2-2; 13 bases are shared with TRBD2. This CDR3 contains 16 residues. The germline V gene encodes CDR1 SGHTA and CDR2 FQGTGA. The V gene end was trimmed by 5 bases and the J gene end by 6 bases; junction bases not matched to a gene: 6. The CDR3, as DNA: TGTGCCAGCAGCCTGGGACTAGCGGGAAGCGCCGGGGAGCTGTTTTTT. This encodes CASSLGLAGSAGELFF.

The V and J genes are TRBV7-8 and TRBJ2-5, with a possible D match to TRBD2 (6 bases). Germline V gives CDR1 SGHVS, CDR2 FQNEAQ. The CDR3 is 15 amino acids. Trimming pared 2 bases from V and 0 bases from J, leaving 10 bases between. The CDR3 is CASSLRTGDQETQYF. The CDR3 region has the DNA TGTGCCAGCAGCTTACGGACGGGGGACCAAGAGACCCAGTACTTC.

The sample holds a few counts of this clone. This sequence joins TRBV21-1 and TRBJ2-5; TRBD2 is the table's D call, not checked against the DNA. TRBV21-1 is described as a pseudogene. The CDR3 is 15 residues long. The CDR3 nucleotides are TGTGCCAGCAGCAAAGAGAGCGGGAGGGAAGAGACCCAGTACTTC. Its translation: CASSKESGREETQYF.

A remark on this clone: One junction end does not reproduce the germline sequence, and a read error may be involved. The rearrangement links TRBV7-2 to TRBJ2-7; TRBD2 agrees at 8 bases. CDR1 is SGHTA and CDR2 is FQGNSA in the germline V gene. CDR3 length: 13 amino acids. The CDR3 loop reads CVSSWTSTGEQYF. DNA for the CDR3: TGTGTCAGCAGCTGGACTAGCACGGGCGAGCAGTACTTC.

This sequence joins TRBV10-1 and TRBJ2-1; D gene uncertain. Germline CDR1 reads WNHNN; CDR2 reads SYGVQD (reference sequence). The CDR3 contains 11 residues. Trimming left V 8 bases short and J 5 bases short, with 7 bases between. CDR3 in amino acids: CASGDDNEQFF. DNA for the CDR3: TGCGCCAGCGGAGATGACAATGAGCAGTTCTTC.

The rearrangement uses TRBV7-3 and TRBJ2-5; TRBD2 is a possible D gene (5 bases). V was cut by 4 bases and J by 4 bases, with 13 bases left in between. CDR1 is SGHTA and CDR2 is FQGTGA in the germline V gene. The CDR3 runs to 14 residues. The CDR3 sequence is CASSSSGVAETQYF. For the CDR3, the DNA is TGTGCCAGCAGCTCGTCCGGGGTCGCAGAGACCCAGTACTTC.

This chain uses TRBV11-2 with TRBJ1-2; 7 nucleotides agree with TRBD1. CDR3 length: 17 residues. CDR1 is SGHAT, CDR2 FQNNGV, per germline. Trimming removed 1 base from V and 3 bases from J; junction bases left unmatched: 11. CDR3 coding DNA: TGTGCCAGCAGCTTAGGACAGGGCCCGATTTACTACTATGGCTACACCTTC. Translated, it gives CASSLGQGPIYYYGYTF.

The rearrangement joins TRBV7-9 to TRBJ2-3; 8 nucleotides align to TRBD1. The junction had 4 bases not matched to a gene; V was cut back by 5 bases and J by 3 bases. This CDR3 region has 14 residues. The germline gives CDR1 SEHNR, CDR2 FQNEAQ (reference sequence). Here the CDR3 reads CASSRGQGTDTQYF. CDR3 bases: TGTGCCAGCAGCCGCGGACAGGGAACAGATACGCAGTATTTT.

V and J are TRBV25-1 and TRBJ1-2; 9 bases are a match to TRBD1. J gave up 7 bases and V 1 base, and 7 bases lay outside the gene matches. There are 15 residues in the CDR3. The germline V gene encodes CDR1 MGHDK and CDR2 SYGVNS. CDR3 in DNA: TGTGCCAGCAGTGAATCCCCACAGGGGGCTAGTGGCTACACCTTC. Protein sequence: CASSESPQGASGYTF.

The V gene is TRBV2, the J gene TRBJ2-1, with 10 positions matching TRBD2. Germline V gene data show CDR1 as SNHLY and CDR2 as FYNNEI. The CDR3 has 15 amino acids. V was pared by 3 bases and J by 8 bases, with 7 bases of the junction left unmatched. CDR3 sequence (DNA): TGTGCCAGCAGTGAGGAAGCGGGAGGGTGGGATGAGCAGTTCTTC. Amino acid sequence: CASSEEAGGWDEQFF.

This rearrangement joins TRBV6-1 to TRBJ1-4, with D perhaps matching TRBD1 (6 bases). The CDR3 contains 16 residues. V was trimmed by 2 bases and J by 3 bases, leaving 13 bases between them. Germline V gene data show CDR1 as MNHNS and CDR2 as SASEGT. CDR3 in amino acids: CASSEPTGNPNEKLFF. The CDR3 DNA is TGTGCCAGCAGTGAACCAACAGGGAATCCTAATGAAAAACTGTTTTTT.

The V and J genes are TRBV4-1 and TRBJ2-1, with 16 positions matching TRBD2. Germline V lookup: CDR1 MGHRA, CDR2 YSYEKL. V was pared by 6 bases and J by 15 bases, with 20 bases of the junction left unmatched. The CDR3 has 18 residues. The CDR3 region is CASSQDPSGTSGRAMRFF. The CDR3 region has the DNA TGCGCCAGCAGTCAGGACCCTTCAGGGACTAGCGGGAGGGCAATGAGGTTCTTC.

CDR3 residues: CASSSGLADDTQYF. For the CDR3, the DNA is TGCGCCAGCAGCTCGGGACTAGCAGATGATACGCAGTATTTT. This chain links TRBV5-1 with TRBJ2-3, with 9 positions matching TRBD2. The V gene's germline CDR1 is SGHRS and CDR2 YFSETQ. Losses at the gene ends were 3 bases for V and 6 bases for J; bases not matched to a gene: 5. The CDR3 consists of 14 residues. The whole variable domain, remainder taken from reference TRBV5-1 and TRBJ2-3, is KAGVTQTPRYLIKTRGQQVTLSCSPISGHRSVSWYQQTPGQGLQFLFEYFSETQRNKGNFPGRFSGRQFSNSRSEMNVSTLELGDSALYLCASSSGLADDTQYFGPGTRLTVL.

This chain connects TRBV13 to TRBJ2-7; D is ambiguous. V lost 5 bases, J lost 0 bases, and 14 bases lay in between. Germline lookup yields CDR1 PRHDT and CDR2 FYEKMQ (reference sequence). This CDR3 has 15 amino acids. The CDR3 nucleotides read TGTGCCAGCAGCGCCGGTGGTGCGAGCTCCTACGAGCAGTACTTC. Protein: CASSAGGASSYEQYF.

V and J are TRBV10-3 and TRBJ1-2, with 7 bases lining up with TRBD1. Germline-derived CDR1 and CDR2 are ENHRY and SYGVKD. The ends lost 0 bases at V and 4 bases at J; junction bases unmatched: 2. The CDR3 sequence is 14 residues long. CDR3 in amino acids: CAISESRDSYGYTF. The DNA of the CDR3 is TGTGCCATCAGTGAGTCCCGGGACAGCTATGGCTACACCTTC.